This TCR beta chain was sequenced for a study of blood T cell repertoires in COVID-19. Germline V gene lookup returns CDR1 LNHNV and CDR2 YYDKDF (reference sequence). The CDR3 covers 17 residues. Trimming took 0 bases from V and 5 from J, leaving 19 bases between them. The repertoire was sequenced with immunoSEQ multiplex PCR; TCRdb's copy has only in-frame clones and lacks some. The sample has roughly 55,000 clones; around 90% are singletons. The clonotype was recovered from a human donor with active COVID-19. The donor label of this sample is uncertain. This chain connects TRBV15 to TRBJ1-1; maybe TRBD1 (6 bases). Material: peripheral blood. The CDR3 is CATSRDPWTAPGTEAFF. The CDR3 DNA follows: TGTGCCACCAGCAGAGATCCTTGGACAGCCCCCGGTACTGAAGCTTTCTTT.